A selection of T cell receptor beta chains follows, all from one sample in a study of graft-versus-host responses after intestinal transplantation. These receptors have no known antigen. Measured with immunoSEQ multiplex PCR; TCRdb has only the in-frame clones, and not every one. Of roughly 110,000 clones in the sample, roughly 86% are singletons; the top ten hold less than 0.85%. This material consisted of unstimulated CD4+ T cells sorted from spleen or lymph node cells, taken before transplant. The receptors come from a human donor who was the organ donor for an intestinal transplant. CDR3s include the opening cysteine and the closing phenylalanine or tryptophan.

v_gene	CDR3aa
TRBV10-3	CAISDPSGYNEQFF
TRBV7-9	CASSPWGQGRNQPQHF
TRBV5-8	CASSPTLWGQETQYF
TRBV19	CASSSGGNSNEQFF
TRBV6-5	CARWSTEAFF
TRBV9	CASSAQPWGDTQYF
TRBV30	CAWSVRAIKETQYF
TRBV2	CASSEQRDFMNEQFF
TRBV5-1	CASSLGGYGYTF
TRBV7-8	CASSYPPGRSPEAFF
TRBV6-4	CASSAHEGTEAFF
TRBV6-1	CASSSGFF
TRBV5-1	CASSLAGAGAQNEQFF
TRBV4-2	CASSQDRRDYEQYF
TRBV27	CASSPGVLLYEQYF
TRBV6-6	CASSWKRTENTEAFF
TRBV18	CASSSDRGPHEQYF
TRBV6-6	CASTHGGYGYTF
TRBV5-5	CASSLAQGVLYEQYF
TRBV6-5	CASSYSQGNLNTEAFF
TRBV18	CASSPPEGRSWSEAFF
TRBV7-2	CASSWGLATDTQYF
TRBV13	CASSSRQGEETQYF
TRBV27	CASSFGVATNEKLFF
TRBV7-3	CASSRGPTDTQYF
TRBV7-2	CASSPKLAGESPGEQYF
TRBV10-3	CAISDLAGSTDTQYF
TRBV14	CASSRRGHLGSYEQYF
TRBV5-5	CASSLTSSDTQYF
TRBV7-3	CASSLTTGFKAGANVLTF
TRBV6-1	CASSIRTAQETQYF
TRBV11-3	CASSLQTDTQYF
TRBV7-3	CASSLTLGAPGNEQFF
TRBV6-1	CATHPPGLFNQPQHF
TRBV7-6	CASSSGSNEQFF
TRBV30	CAWTRVEGNEQFF
TRBV5-6	CASSPGPGGANIQYF
TRBV27	CASSLWANTEAFF
TRBV2	CASSVGGSPLHF
TRBV7-8	CASSPRGAGVHEQYF
TRBV19	CASSNRAQETQYF
TRBV5-1	CASSFGGEQFF
TRBV6-1	CASSREGTYGQYF
TRBV5-1	CASSKDRDTQYF
TRBV7-9	CASSLGSGFYNSPLHF
TRBV5-1	CASRDQGGRSYEQYF
TRBV18	CASSHETGSATNEKLFF
TRBV6-6	CASRTGPVGGYTF
TRBV5-1	CASSWPGTSYEQYF
TRBV7-2	CASSLDPTQPQHF
TRBV19	CASRVRDTGNTIYF
TRBV6-1	CASSRTASTNEKLFF
TRBV2	CASSEPGVQFF